This is a list of T cell receptor beta chains from one sample in a study of response to subunit inactivated influenza vaccine. MiXCR, applied by TCRdb to the RT-PCR reads, yields one record per CDR3 protein. The data hold about 650,000 distinct CDR3 sequences, with approximately 14% observed a single time. Specimen: PBMCs from blood, collected 14 to 15 days before vaccination. The origin of the receptors is a man aged 45 to 65 who received an inactivated influenza vaccine. Both conserved end residues are part of each CDR3. Each record gives: clone size, D gene, J gene, CDR3 length, V gene, CDR3 DNA, CDR3 protein. A D gene is named only where the DNA matches it firmly. The size entry is marked missing in some rows and otherwise reads once, few, many or a size class.

few TRBD2 TRBJ2-3 15 TRBV20-1 TGCAGTCTTAGCCTCGGGACTACTGCCACAGATACGCAGTATTTT CSLSLGTTATDTQYF
- - TRBJ2-7 11 TRBV3-1 TGTGCCAGCAGCACTTACCACGAGCAGTACTTC CASSTYHEQYF
few - TRBJ1-4 15 TRBV4-1 TGCGCCAGCAGCCAACTTCGGGGAACTAATGAAAAACTGTTTTTT CASSQLRGTNEKLFF
few - TRBJ2-7 13 TRBV6-2/TRBV6-3 TGTGCCAGCAGCCAGGGGGGCCTTCGCGAGCAGTACTTC CASSQGGLREQYF
many TRBD1 TRBJ1-5 14 TRBV28 TGTGCCAGCAGTTTTCTAGGGGGCAGTCAGCCCCAGCATTTT CASSFLGGSQPQHF
- - TRBJ2-2 11 TRBV2 TGTGCCACCCGAATAACCGGGGAGCTGTTTTTT CATRITGELFF
few TRBD2 TRBJ2-1 18 TRBV11-1 TGTGCCAGCAGCTCCCCCCGGACTAGTTTGGCTAACTACAATGAGCAGTTCTTC CASSSPRTSLANYNEQFF
- - TRBJ2-2 12 TRBV6-2/TRBV6-3 TGTGCCAGCAGTATTATCACCGGGGAGCTGTTTTTT CASSIITGELFF
- TRBD1 TRBJ2-3 15 TRBV6-2/TRBV6-3 TGTGCCAGCAGTTACCAAGACAGGGTAGGAGATACGCAGTATTTT CASSYQDRVGDTQYF
few - TRBJ2-5 17 TRBV5-1 TGCGCCAGCAGGAAGCGACTAACGGGGGGCCCCCAAGAGACCCAGTACTTC CASRKRLTGGPQETQYF
many TRBD2 TRBJ2-1 15 TRBV12-3/TRBV12-4 TGTGCCAGCAGTTTCATAGCGGGGAGTTACAATGAGCAGTTCTTC CASSFIAGSYNEQFF
many - TRBJ2-7 13 TRBV28 TGTGCCAGCAGTTTGGCCTATTTGTACGAGCAGTACTTC CASSLAYLYEQYF
many - TRBJ1-6 13 TRBV28 TGTGCCAGCAGTTTTACTTATAATTCACCCCTCCACTTT CASSFTYNSPLHF
many - TRBJ1-4 16 TRBV5-1 TGCGCCAGCAGCTTGCTTTCGAGGGGCACTAATGAAAAACTGTTTTTT CASSLLSRGTNEKLFF
many - TRBJ2-6 17 TRBV27 TGTGCCAGCAGTTTATCTGTCCGGGTTTCTGGGGCCAACGTCCTGACTTTC CASSLSVRVSGANVLTF
- - TRBJ1-5 15 TRBV7-2 TGTGCCAGCAGCTTAAATGGTGGACCTGGACAGCCCCAGCATTTT CASSLNGGPGQPQHF
- - TRBJ2-5 17 TRBV7-2 TGTGCCAGCAGCTTAGCGGGACAATCAGTTTTGAGGGAGACCCAGTACTTC CASSLAGQSVLRETQYF
- TRBD1 TRBJ1-2 17 TRBV5-1 TGCGCCAGCAGCAAGACAGGGACACAGGGACCCGGCTATGGCTACACCTTC CASSKTGTQGPGYGYTF
few - TRBJ2-2 15 TRBV7-8 TGTGCCAGCAGCTCCTTGCCCAGGGGCACCGGGGAGCTGTTTTTT CASSSLPRGTGELFF
- TRBD2 TRBJ2-6 17 TRBV7-2 TGTGCCAGCAGCCTAGCGGGAATGTCCTCTGGGGCCAACGTCCTGACTTTC CASSLAGMSSGANVLTF
few TRBD1 TRBJ2-1 16 TRBV7-9 TGTGCCAGCAGCTTAGCGAGGGGACAGGGTTACAATGAGCAGTTCTTC CASSLARGQGYNEQFF
- - TRBJ1-2 16 TRBV5-1 TGCGCCAGCAGCCCCCTGCGGAGTCGGGGGGACTATGGCTACACCTTC CASSPLRSRGDYGYTF
many - TRBJ2-3 14 TRBV12-3/TRBV12-4 TGTGCCAGCAGAAGGGGGTCGACCACAGATACGCAGTATTTT CASRRGSTTDTQYF
- - TRBJ2-7 16 TRBV9 TGTGCCAGCAGCGTAGCAGTCGGCTCCTCTAGGTACGAGCAGTACTTC CASSVAVGSSRYEQYF
- - TRBJ2-7 16 TRBV4-2 TGTGCCAGCAGCCCCTTAGGCCGGGACGTATCCTACGAGCAGTACTTC CASSPLGRDVSYEQYF
- - TRBJ2-2 15 TRBV9 TGTGCCAGCAGCGTAGTAACTGGGTTCACCGGGGAGCTGTTTTTT CASSVVTGFTGELFF
- - TRBJ2-7 16 TRBV27 TGTGCCAGCAGCCCTATTCCGGGACGGACCTCCTACGAGCAGTACTTC CASSPIPGRTSYEQYF
- TRBD2 TRBJ2-3 15 TRBV27 TGTGCCAGCAGTCCGACTAGCGGGAGTTTGTATACGCAGTATTTT CASSPTSGSLYTQYF
- - TRBJ2-7 14 TRBV29-1 TGCAGCGTTGGGGGTCGGGGAGCTGGTTACGAGCAGTACTTC CSVGGRGAGYEQYF